This T cell receptor (beta chain) was documented in a study of T cell changes during pregnancy in multiple sclerosis. The CDR3 is 15 amino acids. CDR1 is MNHNY, CDR2 SVGAGI, per germline (reference sequence). V was clipped by 4 bases and J by 2 bases; unmatched bases: 7. Libraries were prepared by immunoSEQ multiplex PCR; TCRdb keeps only in-frame clonotypes and omits some of them. The sample lists 75,000 to 100,000 clones, under 95% seen once, with less than 2.5% in the top ten. The source is a female donor in good health, enrolled as a control in a pregnancy study. This chain joins TRBV6-6 and TRBJ1-2; TRBD1 agrees at 7 bases. This sample comprised peripheral blood, obtained after pregnancy. As DNA, the CDR3 is TGTGCCAGCAGTTTCTCCGGGACAGAAAACTATGGCTACACCTTC. This encodes CASSFSGTENYGYTF.